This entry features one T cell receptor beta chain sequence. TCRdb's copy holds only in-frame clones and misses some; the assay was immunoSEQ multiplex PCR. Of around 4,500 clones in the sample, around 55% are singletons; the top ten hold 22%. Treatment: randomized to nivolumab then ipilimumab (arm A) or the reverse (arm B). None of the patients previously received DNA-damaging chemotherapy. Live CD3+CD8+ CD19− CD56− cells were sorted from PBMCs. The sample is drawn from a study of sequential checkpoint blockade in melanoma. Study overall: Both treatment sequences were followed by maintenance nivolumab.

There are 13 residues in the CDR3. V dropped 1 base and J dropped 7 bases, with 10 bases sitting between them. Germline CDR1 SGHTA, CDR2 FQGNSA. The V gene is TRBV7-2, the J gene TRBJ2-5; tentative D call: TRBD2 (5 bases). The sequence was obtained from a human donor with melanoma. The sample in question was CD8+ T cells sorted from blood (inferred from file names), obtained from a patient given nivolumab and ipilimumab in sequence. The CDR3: CASSLGGDGTQYF. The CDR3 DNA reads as TGTGCCAGCAGCTTAGGGGGAGACGGGACCCAGTACTTC.